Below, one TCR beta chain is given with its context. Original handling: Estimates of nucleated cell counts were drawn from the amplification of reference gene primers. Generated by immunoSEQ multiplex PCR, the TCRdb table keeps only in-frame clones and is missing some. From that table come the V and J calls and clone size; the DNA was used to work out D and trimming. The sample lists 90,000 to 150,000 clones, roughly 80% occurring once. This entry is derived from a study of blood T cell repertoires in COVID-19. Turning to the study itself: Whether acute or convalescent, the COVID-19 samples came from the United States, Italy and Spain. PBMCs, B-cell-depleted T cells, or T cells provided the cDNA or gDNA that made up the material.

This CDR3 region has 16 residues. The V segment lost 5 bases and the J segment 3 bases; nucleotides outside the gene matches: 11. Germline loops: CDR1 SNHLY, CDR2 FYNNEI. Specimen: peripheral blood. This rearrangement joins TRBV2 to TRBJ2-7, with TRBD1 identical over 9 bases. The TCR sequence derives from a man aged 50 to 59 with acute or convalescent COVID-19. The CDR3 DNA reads TGTGCCAGCAGTTTCTCAGGGGACAGGGTCGTCTACGAGCAGTACTTC. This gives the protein CASSFSGDRVVYEQYF.